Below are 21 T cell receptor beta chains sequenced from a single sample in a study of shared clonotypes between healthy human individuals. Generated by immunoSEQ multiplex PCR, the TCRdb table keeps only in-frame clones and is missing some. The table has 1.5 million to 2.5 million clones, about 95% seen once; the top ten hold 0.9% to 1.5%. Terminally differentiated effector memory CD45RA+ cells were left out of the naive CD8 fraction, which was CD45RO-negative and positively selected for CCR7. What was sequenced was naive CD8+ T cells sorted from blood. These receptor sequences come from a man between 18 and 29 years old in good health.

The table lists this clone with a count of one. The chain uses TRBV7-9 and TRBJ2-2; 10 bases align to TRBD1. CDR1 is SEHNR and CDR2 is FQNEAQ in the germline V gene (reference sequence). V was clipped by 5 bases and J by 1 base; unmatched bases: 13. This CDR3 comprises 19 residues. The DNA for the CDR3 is TGTGCCAGCAGCCCGCTCCCTGGACAGGGGGAACGGAACACCGGGGAGCTGTTTTTT. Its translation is CASSPLPGQGERNTGELFF.

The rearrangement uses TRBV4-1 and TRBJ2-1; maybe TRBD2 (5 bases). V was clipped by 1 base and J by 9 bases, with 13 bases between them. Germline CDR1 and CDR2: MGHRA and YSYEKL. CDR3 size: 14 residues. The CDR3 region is CASSQAISSGEQFF. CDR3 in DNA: TGCGCCAGCAGCCAAGCGATTAGCAGCGGTGAGCAGTTCTTC.

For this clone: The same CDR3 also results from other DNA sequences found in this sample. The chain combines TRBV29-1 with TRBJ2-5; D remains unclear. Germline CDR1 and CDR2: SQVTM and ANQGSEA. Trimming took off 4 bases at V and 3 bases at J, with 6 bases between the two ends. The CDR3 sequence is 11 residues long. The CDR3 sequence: CSVGTEETQYF. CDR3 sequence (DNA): TGCAGCGTTGGGACGGAAGAGACCCAGTACTTC.

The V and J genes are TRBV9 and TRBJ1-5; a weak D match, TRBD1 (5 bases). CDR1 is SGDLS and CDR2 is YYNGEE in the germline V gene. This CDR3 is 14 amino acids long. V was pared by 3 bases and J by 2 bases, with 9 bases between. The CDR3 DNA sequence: TGTGCCAGCAGCGCAGGGAACGGCAATCAGCCCCAGCATTTT. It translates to CASSAGNGNQPQHF.

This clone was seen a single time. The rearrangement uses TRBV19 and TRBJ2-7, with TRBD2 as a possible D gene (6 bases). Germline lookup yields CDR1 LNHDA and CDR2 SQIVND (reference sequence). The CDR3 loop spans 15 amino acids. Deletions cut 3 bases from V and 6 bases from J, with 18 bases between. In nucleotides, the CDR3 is TGTGCCAGTAGTATCTTCTCCCTTGCCGGGGGCGAGCAGTACTTC. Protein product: CASSIFSLAGGEQYF.

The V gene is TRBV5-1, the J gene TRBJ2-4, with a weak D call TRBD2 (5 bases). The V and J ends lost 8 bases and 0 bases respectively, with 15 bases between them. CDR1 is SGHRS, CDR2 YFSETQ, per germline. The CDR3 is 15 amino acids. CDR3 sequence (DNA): TGCGCCAGTCCCCCCCGGGATGCAGCCAAAAACATTCAGTACTTC. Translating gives CASPPRDAAKNIQYF.

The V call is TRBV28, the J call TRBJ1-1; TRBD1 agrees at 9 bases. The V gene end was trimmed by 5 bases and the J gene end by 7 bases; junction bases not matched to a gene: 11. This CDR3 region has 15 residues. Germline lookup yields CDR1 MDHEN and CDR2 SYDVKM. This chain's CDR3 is CASSRTGVLAIEAFF. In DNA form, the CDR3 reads TGTGCCAGCAGTCGGACAGGGGTCCTTGCAATTGAAGCTTTCTTT. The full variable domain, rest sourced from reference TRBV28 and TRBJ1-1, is DVKVTQSSRYLVKRTGEKVFLECVQDMDHENMFWYRQDPGLGLRLIYFSYDVKMKEKGDIPEGYSVSREKKERFSLILESASTNQTSMYLCASSRTGVLAIEAFFGQGTRLTVV.

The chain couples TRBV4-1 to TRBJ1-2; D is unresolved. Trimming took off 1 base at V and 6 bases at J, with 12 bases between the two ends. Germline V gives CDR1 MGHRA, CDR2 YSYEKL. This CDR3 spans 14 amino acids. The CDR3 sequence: CASSQVLDSDGYTF. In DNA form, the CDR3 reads TGCGCCAGCAGCCAAGTTCTCGATTCTGATGGCTACACCTTC.

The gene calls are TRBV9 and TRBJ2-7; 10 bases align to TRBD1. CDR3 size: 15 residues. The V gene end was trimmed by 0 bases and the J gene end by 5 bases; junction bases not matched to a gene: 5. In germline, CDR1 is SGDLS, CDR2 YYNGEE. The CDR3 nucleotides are TGTGCCAGCAGCGTAGAAGGGACAGGGGACAACGAGCAGTACTTC. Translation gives CASSVEGTGDNEQYF.

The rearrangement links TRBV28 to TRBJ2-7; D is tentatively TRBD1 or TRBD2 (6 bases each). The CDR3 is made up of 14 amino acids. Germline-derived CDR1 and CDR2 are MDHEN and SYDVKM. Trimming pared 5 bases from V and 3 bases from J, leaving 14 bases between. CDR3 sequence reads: CASSAEGGGYEQYF. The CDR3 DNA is TGTGCCAGCAGTGCGGAGGGGGGAGGCTACGAGCAGTACTTC.

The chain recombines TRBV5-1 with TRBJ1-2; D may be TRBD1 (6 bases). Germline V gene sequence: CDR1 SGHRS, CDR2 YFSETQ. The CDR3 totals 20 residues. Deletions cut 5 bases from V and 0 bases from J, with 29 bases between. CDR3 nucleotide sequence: TGCGCCAGCAGTGTCGATAAGGTAACAGGGCTAAATCCAGCTAACTATGGCTACACCTTC. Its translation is CASSVDKVTGLNPANYGYTF.

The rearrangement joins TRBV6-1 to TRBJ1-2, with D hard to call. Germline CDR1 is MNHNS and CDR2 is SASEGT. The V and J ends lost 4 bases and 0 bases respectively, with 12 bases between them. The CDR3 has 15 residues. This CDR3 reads CASSAEGWSNYGYTF. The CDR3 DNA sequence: TGTGCCAGCAGTGCGGAGGGCTGGTCTAACTATGGCTACACCTTC.

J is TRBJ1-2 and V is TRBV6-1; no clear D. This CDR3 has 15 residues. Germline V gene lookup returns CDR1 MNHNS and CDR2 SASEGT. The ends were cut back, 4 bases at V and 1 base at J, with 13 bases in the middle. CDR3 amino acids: CASSGVSLSNYGYTF. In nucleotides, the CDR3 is TGTGCCAGCAGTGGGGTCAGCCTAAGTAACTATGGCTACACCTTC.

DNA of the CDR3: TGTGCCATCAGTGAGTCCTTTAGCAATCAGCCCCAGCATTTT. Protein: CAISESFSNQPQHF. The chain couples TRBV10-3 to TRBJ1-5, with D uncertain. V was shortened by 0 bases and J by 0 bases, with 3 bases between the two germline ends. Germline CDR1 reads ENHRY; CDR2 reads SYGVKD. The CDR3 sequence is 14 residues long.

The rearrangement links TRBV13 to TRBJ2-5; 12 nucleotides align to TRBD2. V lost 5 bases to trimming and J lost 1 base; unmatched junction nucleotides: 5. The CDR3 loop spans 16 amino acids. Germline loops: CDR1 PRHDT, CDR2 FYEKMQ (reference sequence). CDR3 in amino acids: CASSPPSGGAQETQYF. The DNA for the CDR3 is TGTGCCAGCAGCCCTCCTAGCGGGGGGGCCCAAGAGACCCAGTACTTC. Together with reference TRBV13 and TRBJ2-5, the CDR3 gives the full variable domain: AAGVIQSPRHLIKEKRETATLKCYPIPRHDTVYWYQQGPGQDPQFLISFYEKMQSDKGSIPDRFSAQQFSDYHSELNMSSLELGDSALYFCASSPPSGGAQETQYFGPGTRLLVL.

DNA for the CDR3: TGTGCCTCCTTCGGTGGGAACTATGGCTACACCTTC. Protein: CASFGGNYGYTF. V is TRBV7-9 and J is TRBJ1-2; no definite D call. CDR3 length equals 12 residues. V dropped 11 bases and J dropped 2 bases, with 12 bases sitting between them. Germline V lookup: CDR1 SEHNR, CDR2 FQNEAQ (reference sequence). Complete variable domain (other parts from reference TRBV7-9 and TRBJ1-2): DTGVSQNPRHKITKRGQNVTFRCDPISEHNRLYWYRQTLGQGPEFLTYFQNEAQLEKSRLLSDRFSAERPKGSFSTLEIQRTEQGDSAMYLCASFGGNYGYTFGSGTRLTVV.

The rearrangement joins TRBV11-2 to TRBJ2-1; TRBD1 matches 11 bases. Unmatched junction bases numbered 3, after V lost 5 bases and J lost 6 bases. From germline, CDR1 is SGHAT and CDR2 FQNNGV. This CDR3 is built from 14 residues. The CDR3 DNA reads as TGTGCCAGCAGCCTAGGGACAGGGGGCAATGAGCAGTTCTTC. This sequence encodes CASSLGTGGNEQFF.

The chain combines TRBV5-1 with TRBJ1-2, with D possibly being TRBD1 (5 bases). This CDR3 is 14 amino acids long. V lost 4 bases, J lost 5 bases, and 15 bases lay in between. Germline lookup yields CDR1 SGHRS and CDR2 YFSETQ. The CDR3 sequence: CASSAGGGEYGYTF. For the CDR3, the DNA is TGCGCCAGCAGCGCTGGCGGGGGAGAGTATGGCTACACCTTC.

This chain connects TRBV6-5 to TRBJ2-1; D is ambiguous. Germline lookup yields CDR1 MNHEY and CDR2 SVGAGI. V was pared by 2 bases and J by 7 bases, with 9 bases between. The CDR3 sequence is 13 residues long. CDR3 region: CASSYTPLNEQFF. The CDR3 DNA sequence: TGTGCCAGCAGTTACACTCCGTTGAATGAGCAGTTCTTC.

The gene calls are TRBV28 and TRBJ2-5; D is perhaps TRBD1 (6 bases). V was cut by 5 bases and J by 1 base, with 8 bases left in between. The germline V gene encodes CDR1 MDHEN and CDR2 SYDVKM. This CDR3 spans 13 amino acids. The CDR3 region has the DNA TGTGCCAGCAGTGGGGGCTTCCAAGAGACCCAGTACTTC. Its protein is CASSGGFQETQYF.

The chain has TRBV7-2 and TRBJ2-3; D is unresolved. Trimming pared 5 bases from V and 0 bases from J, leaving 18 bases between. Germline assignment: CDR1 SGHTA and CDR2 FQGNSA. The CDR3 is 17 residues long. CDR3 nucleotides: TGTGCCAGCAGCGATAGTGAGTTTTACCCTAGCACAGATACGCAGTATTTT. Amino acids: CASSDSEFYPSTDTQYF.